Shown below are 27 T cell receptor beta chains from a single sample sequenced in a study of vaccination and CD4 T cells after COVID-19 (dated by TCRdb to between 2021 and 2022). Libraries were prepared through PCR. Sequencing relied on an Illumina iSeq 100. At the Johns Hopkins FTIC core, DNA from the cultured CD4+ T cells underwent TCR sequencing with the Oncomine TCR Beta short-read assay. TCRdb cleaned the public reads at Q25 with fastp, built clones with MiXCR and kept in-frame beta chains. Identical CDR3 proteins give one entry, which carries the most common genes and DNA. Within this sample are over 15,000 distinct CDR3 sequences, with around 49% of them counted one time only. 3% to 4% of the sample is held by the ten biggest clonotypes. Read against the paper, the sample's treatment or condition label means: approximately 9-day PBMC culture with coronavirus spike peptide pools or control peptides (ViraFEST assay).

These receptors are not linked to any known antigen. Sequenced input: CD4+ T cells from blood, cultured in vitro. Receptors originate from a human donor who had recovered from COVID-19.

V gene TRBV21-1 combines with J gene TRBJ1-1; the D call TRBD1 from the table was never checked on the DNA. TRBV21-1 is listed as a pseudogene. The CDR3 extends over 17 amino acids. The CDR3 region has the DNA TGTGCCAGCAGCGTTCGACAGGGGGCAGAGGTGAACACTGAAGCTTTCTTT. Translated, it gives CASSVRQGAEVNTEAFF.

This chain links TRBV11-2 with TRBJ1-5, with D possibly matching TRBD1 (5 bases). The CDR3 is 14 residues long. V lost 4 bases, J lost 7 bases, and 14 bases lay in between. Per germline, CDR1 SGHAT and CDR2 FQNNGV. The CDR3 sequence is CASSSLGDGQPQHF. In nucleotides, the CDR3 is TGTGCCAGCAGCTCCCTGGGGGATGGACAGCCCCAGCATTTT.

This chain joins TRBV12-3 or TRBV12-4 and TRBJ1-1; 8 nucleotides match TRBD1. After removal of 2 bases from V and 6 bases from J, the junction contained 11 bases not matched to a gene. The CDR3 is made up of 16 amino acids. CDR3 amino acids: CASSLRSGQGRPEAFF. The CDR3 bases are TGTGCCAGCAGTTTAAGGTCAGGACAGGGACGTCCTGAAGCTTTCTTT.

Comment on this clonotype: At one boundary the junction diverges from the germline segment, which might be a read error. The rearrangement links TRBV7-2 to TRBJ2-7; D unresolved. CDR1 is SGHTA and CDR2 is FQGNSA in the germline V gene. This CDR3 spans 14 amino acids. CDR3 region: CASSVAVGNYEQYF. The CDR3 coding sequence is TGTGCCAGCAGCGTAGCTGTTGGGAATTACGAGCAGTACTTC. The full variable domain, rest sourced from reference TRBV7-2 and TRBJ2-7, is GAGVSQSPSNKVTEKGKDVELRCDPISGHTALYWYRQSLGQGLEFLIYFQGNSAPDKSGLPSDRFSAERTGGSVSTLTIQRTQQEDSAVYLCASSVAVGNYEQYFGPGTRLTVT.

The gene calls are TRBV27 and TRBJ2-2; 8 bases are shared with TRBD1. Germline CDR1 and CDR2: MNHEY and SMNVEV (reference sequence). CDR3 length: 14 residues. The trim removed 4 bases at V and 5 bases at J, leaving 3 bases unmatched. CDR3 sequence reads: CASSSTGGTGELFF. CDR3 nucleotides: TGTGCCAGCAGTTCCACAGGGGGTACCGGGGAGCTGTTTTTT.

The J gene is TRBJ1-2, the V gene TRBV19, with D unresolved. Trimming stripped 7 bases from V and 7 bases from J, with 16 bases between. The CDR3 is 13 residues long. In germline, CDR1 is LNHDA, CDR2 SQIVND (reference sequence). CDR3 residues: CASTRYGVTGYTF. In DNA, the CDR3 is TGTGCCAGTACCCGATACGGGGTGACTGGCTACACCTTC.

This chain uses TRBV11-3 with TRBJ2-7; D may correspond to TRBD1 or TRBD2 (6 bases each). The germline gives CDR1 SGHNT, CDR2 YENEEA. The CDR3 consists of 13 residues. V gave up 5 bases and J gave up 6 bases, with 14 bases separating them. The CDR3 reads CASSNYRGLEQYF. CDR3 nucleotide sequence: TGTGCCAGCAGCAACTACCGGGGGCTCGAGCAGTACTTC.

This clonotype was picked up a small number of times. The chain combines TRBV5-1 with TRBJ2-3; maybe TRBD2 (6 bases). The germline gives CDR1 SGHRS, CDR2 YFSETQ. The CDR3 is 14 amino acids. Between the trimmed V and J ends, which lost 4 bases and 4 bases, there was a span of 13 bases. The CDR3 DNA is TGCGCCAGCAGCGCGGGACTCCGAGCAGATACGCAGTATTTT. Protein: CASSAGLRADTQYF.

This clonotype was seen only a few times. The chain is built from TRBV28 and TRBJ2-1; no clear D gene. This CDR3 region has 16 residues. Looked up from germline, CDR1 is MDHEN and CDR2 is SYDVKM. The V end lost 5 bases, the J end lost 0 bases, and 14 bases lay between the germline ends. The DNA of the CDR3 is TGTGCCAGCAGTGAATCGGGCCGATACTCCTACAATGAGCAGTTCTTC. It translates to CASSESGRYSYNEQFF.

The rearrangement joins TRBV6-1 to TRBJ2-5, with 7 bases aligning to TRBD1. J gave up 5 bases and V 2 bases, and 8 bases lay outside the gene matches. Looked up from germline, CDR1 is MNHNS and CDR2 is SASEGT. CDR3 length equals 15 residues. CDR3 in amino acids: CASSEWKGGLETQYF. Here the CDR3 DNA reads TGTGCCAGCAGTGAATGGAAAGGGGGCCTCGAGACCCAGTACTTC.

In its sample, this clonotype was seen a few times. The CDR3 DNA reads as TGTGCCACCAGTGATGTCGGGAACACCGGGGAGCTGTTTTTT. It codes for CATSDVGNTGELFF. The chain employs TRBV24-1 and TRBJ2-2; D is unresolved. V was trimmed by 3 bases and J by 1 base, leaving 5 bases between them. This CDR3 is 14 amino acids long. Germline assignment: CDR1 KGHDR and CDR2 SFDVKD.

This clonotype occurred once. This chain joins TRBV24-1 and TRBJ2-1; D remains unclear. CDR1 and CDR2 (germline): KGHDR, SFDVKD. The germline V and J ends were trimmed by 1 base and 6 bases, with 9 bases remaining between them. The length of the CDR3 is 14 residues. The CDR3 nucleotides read TGTGCCACCAGTGATTTAAAAGTCTCCAATGAGCAGTTCTTC. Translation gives CATSDLKVSNEQFF.

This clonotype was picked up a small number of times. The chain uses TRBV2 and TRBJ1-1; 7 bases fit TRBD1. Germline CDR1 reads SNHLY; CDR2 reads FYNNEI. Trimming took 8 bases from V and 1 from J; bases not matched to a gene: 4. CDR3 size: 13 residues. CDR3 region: CASQTGQNTEAFF. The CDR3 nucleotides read TGTGCCAGCCAGACAGGGCAGAACACTGAAGCTTTCTTT.

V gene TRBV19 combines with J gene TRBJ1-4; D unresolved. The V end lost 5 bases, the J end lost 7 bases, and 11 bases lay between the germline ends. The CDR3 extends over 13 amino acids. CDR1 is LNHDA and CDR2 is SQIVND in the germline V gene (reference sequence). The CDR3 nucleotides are TGTGCCAGTAGTCGACGGGGTTTTGAAAAACTGTTTTTT. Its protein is CASSRRGFEKLFF. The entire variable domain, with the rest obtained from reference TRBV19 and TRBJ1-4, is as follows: DGGITQSPKYLFRKEGQNVTLSCEQNLNHDAMYWYRQDPGQGLRLIYYSQIVNDFQKGDIAEGYSVSREKKESFPLTVTSAQKNPTAFYLCASSRRGFEKLFFGSGTQLSVL.

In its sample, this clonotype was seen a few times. The chain's CDR3 is CASSRQGKSGPLHF. As DNA, the CDR3 is TGTGCCAGCAGCAGACAGGGGAAGTCTGGTCCCCTCCACTTT. The chain carries TRBV6-1 and TRBJ1-6; 8 nucleotides agree with TRBD1. Germline CDR1 is MNHNS and CDR2 is SASEGT. There are 14 residues in the CDR3. The J segment lost 13 bases and the V segment lost 6 bases, leaving 11 bases of the junction unmatched.

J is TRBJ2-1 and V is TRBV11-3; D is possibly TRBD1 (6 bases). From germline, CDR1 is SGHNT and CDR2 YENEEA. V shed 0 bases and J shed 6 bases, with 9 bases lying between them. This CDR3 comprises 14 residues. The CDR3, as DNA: TGTGCCAGCAGCTTAGATCCAGGGGTCAATGAGCAGTTCTTC. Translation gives CASSLDPGVNEQFF.

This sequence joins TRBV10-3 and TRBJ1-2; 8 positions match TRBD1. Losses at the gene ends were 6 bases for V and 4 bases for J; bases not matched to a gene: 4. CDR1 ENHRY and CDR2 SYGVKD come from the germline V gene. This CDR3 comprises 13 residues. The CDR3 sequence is CAIRDRAPYGYTF. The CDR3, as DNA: TGTGCCATCAGGGACAGGGCTCCCTATGGCTACACCTTC.

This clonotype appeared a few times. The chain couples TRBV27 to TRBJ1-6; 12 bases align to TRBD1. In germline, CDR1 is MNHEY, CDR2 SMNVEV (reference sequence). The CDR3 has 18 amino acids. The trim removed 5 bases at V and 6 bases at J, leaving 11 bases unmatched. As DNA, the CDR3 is TGTGCCAGCAGTCTAAATTCGGGACAGGGGGCGCCTAATTCACCCCTCCACTTT. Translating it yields CASSLNSGQGAPNSPLHF.

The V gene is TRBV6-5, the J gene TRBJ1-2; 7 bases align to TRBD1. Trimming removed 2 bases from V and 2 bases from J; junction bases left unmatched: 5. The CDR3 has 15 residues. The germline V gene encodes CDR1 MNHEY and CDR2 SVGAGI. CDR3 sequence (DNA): TGTGCCAGCAGTTACGGTACGGGACAGAACTATGGCTACACCTTC. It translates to CASSYGTGQNYGYTF.

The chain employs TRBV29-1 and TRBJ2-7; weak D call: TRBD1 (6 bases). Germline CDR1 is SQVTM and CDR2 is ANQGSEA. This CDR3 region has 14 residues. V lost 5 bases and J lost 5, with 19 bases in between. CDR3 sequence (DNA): TGCAGCGTTAGCCGGGACATCAGCGGCAACGAGCAGTACTTC. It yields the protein CSVSRDISGNEQYF.

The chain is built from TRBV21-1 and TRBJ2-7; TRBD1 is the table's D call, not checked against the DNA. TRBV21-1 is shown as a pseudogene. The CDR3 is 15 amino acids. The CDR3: CASSTSDRGPYEQYF. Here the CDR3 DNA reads TGTGCCAGCAGCACCTCGGACAGGGGTCCCTACGAGCAGTACTTC.

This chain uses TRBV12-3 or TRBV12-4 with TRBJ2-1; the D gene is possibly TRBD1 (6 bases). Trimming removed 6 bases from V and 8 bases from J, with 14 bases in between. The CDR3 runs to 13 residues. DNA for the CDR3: TGTGCCAGCAGGGGTAGGGGGATCGATGAGCAGTTCTTC. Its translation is CASRGRGIDEQFF.

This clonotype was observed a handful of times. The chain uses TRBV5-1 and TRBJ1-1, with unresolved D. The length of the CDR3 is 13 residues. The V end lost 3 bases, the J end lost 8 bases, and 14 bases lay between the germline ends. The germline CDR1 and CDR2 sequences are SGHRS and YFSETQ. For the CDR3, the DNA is TGCGCCAGCAGCTCCTCGCCTCAGAAAGAAGCTTTCTTT. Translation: CASSSSPQKEAFF.

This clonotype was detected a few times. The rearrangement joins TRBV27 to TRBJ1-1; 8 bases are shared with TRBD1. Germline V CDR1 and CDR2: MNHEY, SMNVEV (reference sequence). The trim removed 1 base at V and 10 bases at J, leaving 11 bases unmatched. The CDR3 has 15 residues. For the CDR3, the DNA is TGTGCCAGCAGTTTATGGGGGCCCATGGGACAGGCAGCTTTCTTT. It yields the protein CASSLWGPMGQAAFF.

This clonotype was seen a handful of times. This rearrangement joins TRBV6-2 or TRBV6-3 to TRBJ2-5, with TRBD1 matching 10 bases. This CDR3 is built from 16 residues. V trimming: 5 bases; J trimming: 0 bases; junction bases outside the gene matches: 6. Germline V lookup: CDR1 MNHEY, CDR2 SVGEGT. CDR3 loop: CASSPWTGGYQETQYF. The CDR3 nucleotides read TGTGCCAGCAGTCCTTGGACAGGGGGGTACCAAGAGACCCAGTACTTC.

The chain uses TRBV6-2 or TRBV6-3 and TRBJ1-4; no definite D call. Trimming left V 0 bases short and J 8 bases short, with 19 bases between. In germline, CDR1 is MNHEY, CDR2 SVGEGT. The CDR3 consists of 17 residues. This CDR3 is CASSYSRLRGQTEKLFF. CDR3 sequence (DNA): TGTGCCAGCAGTTACTCGAGACTTCGTGGGCAGACCGAAAAACTGTTTTTT.

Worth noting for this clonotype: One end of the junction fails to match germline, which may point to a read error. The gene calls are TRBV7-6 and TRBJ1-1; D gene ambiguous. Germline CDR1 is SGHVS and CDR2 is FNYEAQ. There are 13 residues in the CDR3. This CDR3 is CASSLSGSTEAFF. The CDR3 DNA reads TGTGCTAGCAGCTTATCGGGGAGCACTGAAGCTTTCTTT.